These 2 T cell receptor beta chains came from one sample sequenced in a study of T cell responses to AZD1222 COVID-19 vaccine. Clones were read by immunoSEQ multiplex PCR, and TCRdb kept only the in-frame ones, dropping some. This table has about 120,000 clones, 80% to 90% appearing once. The sample consisted of peripheral blood, taken on day 0 of AZD1222 vaccination. Source of these receptors: an adult in good health.

The chain combines TRBV5-6 with TRBJ1-2; D is ambiguous. The CDR3 contains 12 residues. Germline assignment: CDR1 SGHDT and CDR2 YYEEEE. V lost 0 bases and J lost 8, with 8 bases in between. Here the CDR3 DNA reads TGTGCCAGCAGCTTGGCCCGCACGGGCTACACCTTC. It translates to CASSLARTGYTF.

The J gene is TRBJ2-7, the V gene TRBV11-3, with 9 bases fitting TRBD2. Germline loops: CDR1 SGHNT, CDR2 YENEEA. V shed 3 bases and J 4 bases; nucleotides not matched to a gene: 4. The CDR3 has 14 amino acids. This CDR3 reads CASSLGSGSYEQYF. In DNA, the CDR3 is TGTGCCAGCAGCTTGGGTAGCGGGAGTTACGAGCAGTACTTC. Full variable domain (remainder filled in from reference TRBV11-3 and TRBJ2-7): EAGVVQSPRYKIIEKKQPVAFWCNPISGHNTLYWYLQNLGQGPELLIRYENEEAVDDSQLPKDRFSAERLKGVDSTLKIQPAELGDSAVYLCASSLGSGSYEQYFGPGTRLTVT.